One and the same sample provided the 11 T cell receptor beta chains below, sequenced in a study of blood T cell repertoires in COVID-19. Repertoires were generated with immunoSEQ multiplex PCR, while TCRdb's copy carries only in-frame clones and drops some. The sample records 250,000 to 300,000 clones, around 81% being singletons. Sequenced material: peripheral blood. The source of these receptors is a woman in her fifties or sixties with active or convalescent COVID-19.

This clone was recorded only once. The CDR3 DNA sequence: TGTGCCAGTAGTATAGATATTAGGTCGGGGACAGGGAACACCGGGGAGCTGTTTTTT. This encodes CASSIDIRSGTGNTGELFF. The J gene is TRBJ2-2, the V gene TRBV19; TRBD1 matches at 8 bases. V was pared by 0 bases and J by 1 base, with 10 bases of the junction left unmatched. CDR1 and CDR2 (germline): LNHDA, SQIVND (reference sequence). CDR3 length equals 19 residues. Complete variable domain (other parts from reference TRBV19 and TRBJ2-2): DGGITQSPKYLFRKEGQNVTLSCEQNLNHDAMYWYRQDPGQGLRLIYYSQIVNDFQKGDIAEGYSVSREKKESFPLTVTSAQKNPTAFYLCASSIDIRSGTGNTGELFFGEGSRLTVL.

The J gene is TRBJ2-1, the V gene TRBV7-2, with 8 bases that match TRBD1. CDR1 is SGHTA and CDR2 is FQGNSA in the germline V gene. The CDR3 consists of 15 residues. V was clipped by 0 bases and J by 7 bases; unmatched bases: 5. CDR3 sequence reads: CASSLAQGARNEQFF. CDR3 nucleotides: TGTGCCAGCAGCTTAGCGCAGGGGGCGCGGAATGAGCAGTTCTTC.

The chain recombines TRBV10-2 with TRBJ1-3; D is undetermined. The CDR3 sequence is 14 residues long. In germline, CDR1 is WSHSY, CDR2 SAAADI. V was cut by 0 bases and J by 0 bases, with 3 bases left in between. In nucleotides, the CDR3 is TGCGCCAGCAGTGAGTCCTACTCTGGAAACACCATATATTTT. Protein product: CASSESYSGNTIYF.

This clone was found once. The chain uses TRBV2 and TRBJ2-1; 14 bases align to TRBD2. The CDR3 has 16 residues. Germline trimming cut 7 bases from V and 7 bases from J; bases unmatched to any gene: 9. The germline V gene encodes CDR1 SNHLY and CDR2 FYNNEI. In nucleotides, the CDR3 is TGTGCCAGCACCGGAAGACTAGCGGGGGGGCCGAATGAGCAGTTCTTC. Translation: CASTGRLAGGPNEQFF.

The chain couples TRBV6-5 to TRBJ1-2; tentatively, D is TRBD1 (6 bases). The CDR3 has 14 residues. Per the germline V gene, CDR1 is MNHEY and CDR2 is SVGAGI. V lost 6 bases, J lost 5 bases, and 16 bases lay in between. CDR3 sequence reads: CASRGGATGYGYTF. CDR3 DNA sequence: TGTGCCAGCAGGGGGGGGGCGACAGGATATGGCTACACCTTC.

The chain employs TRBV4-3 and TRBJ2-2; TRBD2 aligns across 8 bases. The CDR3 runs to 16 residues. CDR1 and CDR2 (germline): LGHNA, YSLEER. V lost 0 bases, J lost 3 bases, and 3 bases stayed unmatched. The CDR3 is CASSQDRGGYTGELFF. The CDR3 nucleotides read TGCGCCAGCAGCCAAGATCGGGGGGGCTACACCGGGGAGCTGTTTTTT.

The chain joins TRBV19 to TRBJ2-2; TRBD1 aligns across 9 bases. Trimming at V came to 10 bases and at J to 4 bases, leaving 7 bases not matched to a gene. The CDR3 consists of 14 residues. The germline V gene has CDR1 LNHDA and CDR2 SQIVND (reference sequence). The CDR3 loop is CATVRDRVTGELFF. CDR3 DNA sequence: TGTGCCACCGTCCGGGACAGGGTCACCGGGGAGCTGTTTTTT.

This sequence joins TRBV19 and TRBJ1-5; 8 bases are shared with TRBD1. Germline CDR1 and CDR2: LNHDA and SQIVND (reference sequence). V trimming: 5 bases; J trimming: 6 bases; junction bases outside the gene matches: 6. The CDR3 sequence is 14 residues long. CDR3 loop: CASSVTGGSQPQHF. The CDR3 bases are TGTGCCAGTAGTGTTACAGGGGGAAGTCAGCCCCAGCATTTT.

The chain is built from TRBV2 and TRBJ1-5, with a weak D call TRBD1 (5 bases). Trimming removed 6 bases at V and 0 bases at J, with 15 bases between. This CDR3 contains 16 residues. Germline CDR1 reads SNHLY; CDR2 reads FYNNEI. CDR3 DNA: TGTGCCAGCAGGCAGGGCACAGGAAATAGCAATCAGCCCCAGCATTTT. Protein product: CASRQGTGNSNQPQHF.

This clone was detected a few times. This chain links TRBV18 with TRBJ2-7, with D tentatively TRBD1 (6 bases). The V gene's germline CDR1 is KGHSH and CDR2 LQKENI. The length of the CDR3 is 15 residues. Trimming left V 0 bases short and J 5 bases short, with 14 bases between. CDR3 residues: CASSPPAGAPHEQYF. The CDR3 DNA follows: TGTGCCAGCTCACCACCCGCAGGGGCGCCCCACGAGCAGTACTTC.

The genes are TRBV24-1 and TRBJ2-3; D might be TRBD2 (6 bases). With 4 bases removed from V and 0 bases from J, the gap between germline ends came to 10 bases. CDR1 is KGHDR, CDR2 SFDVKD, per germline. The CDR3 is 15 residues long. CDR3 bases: TGTGCCACCAGTGACCGGGACTCCAGCACAGATACGCAGTATTTT. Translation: CATSDRDSSTDTQYF.